This TCR beta chain came from a study of blood T cell repertoires in COVID-19 (dated by TCRdb to 2020 to 2021). For the wider study: The collaborator samples originated in the United States, Italy and Spain and spanned the acute and convalescent phases of COVID-19. The material from the prospective study consisted of cDNA or gDNA derived from T cells, B-cell-depleted T cells, or PBMCs. Subjects who had been exposed to COVID-19, were actively infected with it, or had recovered from it provided the deeply sampled blood TCRbeta repertoires that made up the dataset. The repertoires were released in a freely available public database intended as a resource for research on the immune response to SARS-CoV-2. The samples were drawn from the first 160 participants of the ongoing ImmuneRACE study and from 950 to 1,500 subjects provided by 6 global collaborators. Sample metadata almost always included a de-identified subject ID, COVID-19 status, age in years and sex. Where available, HLA class I and class II types were obtained from metadata supplied by the sample provider rather than from assay-based typing. General conclusions and limits of the study: Clinical and demographic metadata were provided uncurated, with the amount varying by source and participant.

TCRbeta CDR3 regions were amplified from genomic DNA using the immunoSEQ Assay, a bias-controlled multiplex PCR. The paper's processing steps were these. Within the assay, amplification of reference gene primers was used to estimate how many nucleated cells each sample contained. To quantify the absolute abundance of each unique TCRbeta CDR3 rearrangement, sequence reads were collapsed and filtered. For each sample, productive Simpson clonality was calculated by taking the square root of Simpson's diversity index across productive rearrangements. TCRdb obtained this table from immuneACCESS and retained in-frame rearrangements with V and J assigned. These tables miss some clones; where compared with another copy, unresolved V genes account for less than half of the shortfall, and the remainder is unexplained. D and trimming were read from the DNA, whereas the V and J calls and clone size are those reported in that table. The sample table shows around 62,000 clones, and around 89% are seen once. The ten largest clonotypes hold under 4.5% of the sample.

With respect to this clone: Its antigen is still unknown. There are no base qualities to consult, and no much larger clone falls within one base.

In the germline V gene (reference sequence), CDR1 corresponds to MNHEY and CDR2 to SMNVEV. V lost 4 bases and J lost 1 base; the stretch between them is 8 bases long. The CDR3, from cysteine to phenylalanine, totals 14 residues. The kept DNA is CDR3 alone, 42 bases in frame from the first base. Collaborating institutions collected whole blood in K2EDTA tubes following their own protocols. Collaborator samples were shipped for TCRbeta analysis as frozen whole blood, isolated PBMCs, or DNA extracted from either sample type. The clonotype originates from a human donor in a cohort sampled during active COVID-19. The specimen sequenced was peripheral blood. This chain joins TRBV27 to TRBJ1-5; no D gene is confidently identified. The nucleotide sequence reads TGTGCCAGCAGTTCGCGTCTGAGCAATCAGCCCCAGCATTTT. This codes for CASSSRLSNQPQHF.